This TCR beta chain was captured by sequencing in a study of T cell responses to AZD1222 COVID-19 vaccine. About this clone: Antigen: not known.

Per germline, CDR1 MNHEY and CDR2 SMNVEV (reference sequence). V lost 4 bases and J lost 6; bases outside the gene matches: 8. This CDR3 comprises 14 residues. Whole-study results and caveats: There were mostly white British donors and more females than males, and clonal diversity was possibly underestimated. There were repertoire samples only from the period after the peak T cell response.

Data came from immunoSEQ multiplex PCR; TCRdb stores just in-frame clones and leaves some out. This sample has around 200,000 clones, with 90% to 95% found just once. Sequences were derived from peripheral blood, sampled 28 days after the second dose of the MenACWY control vaccine. The rearrangement uses TRBV27 and TRBJ1-2; TRBD1 agrees at 7 bases. This receptor was taken from an adult who received the MenACWY meningococcal vaccine as a control. The CDR3 nucleotides read TGTGCCAGCAGTTCCCTACAGGGGCCCAATGGCTACACCTTC. Translation: CASSSLQGPNGYTF.